Sequencing of this TCR beta chain was carried out in a study of cytomegalovirus exposure and HLA in healthy donors. Note on this clone: The antigen is unknown.

General study findings and limits: Earlier results showed most TCR beta V segments being productive about 87% or about 30% of the time. Later analysis suggested links between common viral pathogens and several top significant clusters. Later, an analysis showed that TCR beta chains associated with HLA were more clonally expanded than others that were equally common. One variant, a missense change in DCLRE1C, was linked in a later analysis to TCR beta V- and J-gene trimming.

Both 60 Vbeta primers and 13 Jbeta primers went into the PCR. Repertoires were generated with immunoSEQ multiplex PCR, while TCRdb's copy carries only in-frame clones and drops some. The table has 150,000 to 200,000 clones, about 76% seen once. Sequencing used PBMCs. The sequence was obtained from a male donor in good health and CMV-seropositive.

The CDR3 reads CASSPKGRGHVDTQYF. The CDR3 DNA sequence: TGTGCCAGCAGTCCCAAAGGCAGGGGGCATGTGGATACGCAGTATTTT. The chain uses TRBV7-3 and TRBJ2-3; 8 nucleotides line up with TRBD1. The CDR3 is 16 residues long. Germline CDR1 is SGHTA and CDR2 is FQGTGA. Unmatched junction bases numbered 14, after V lost 6 bases and J lost 6 bases.